This T cell receptor beta chain was documented in a study of immune heterogeneity within non-small cell lung tumors. Whole-study context: Histology included several squamous cell carcinomas, around 10 non-squamous carcinomas and 1 unspecified tumor.

General study findings and limits: Significant yet moderate, the positive correlation between local T-cell clonality and local tumor mutational burden reached an R of about 0.32.

Turning to this clonotype: Its antigen is as yet unknown. One base away lies a much larger clone, so this may be a sequencing read error.

Using 32 V and 13 J primers, multiplex PCR amplified TCR beta CDR3. TCRdb used MiXCR to reprocess the multiplex PCR reads, holding one entry per CDR3 protein. This sample yields about 2,600 distinct CDR3 sequences, of which more than 15% are seen a single time; 9% to 15% belongs to the top ten. The germline gives CDR1 KGHSH, CDR2 LQKENI. The trim removed 2 bases at V and 2 bases at J, leaving 10 bases unmatched. The CDR3 spans 17 residues. For each sample, template was around 650 ng of bulk tumor genomic DNA. Several spatially distant biopsies were obtained per primary tumor intraoperatively. Enrolled individuals presented with untreated, newly diagnosed non-small cell lung cancer and received curative surgery.

The chain has TRBV18 and TRBJ1-2, with 8 bases lining up with TRBD1. The source material was lung tumor tissue. The receptor's source is a woman between 50 and 59 years old with non-small cell lung cancer. The CDR3 spells CASSPSGQVAPNYGYTF. In DNA, the CDR3 is TGTGCCAGCTCACCATCGGGACAGGTGGCGCCCAACTATGGCTACACCTTC. The full variable domain, rest sourced from reference TRBV18 and TRBJ1-2, is NAGVMQNPRHLVRRRGQEARLRCSPMKGHSHVYWYRQLPEEGLKFMVYLQKENIIDESGMPKERFSAEFPKEGPSILRIQQVVRGDSAAYFCASSPSGQVAPNYGYTFGSGTRLTVV.